Listed below are T cell receptor beta chains from one sample, sequenced in a study of blood T cell repertoires in COVID-19. TCRdb's table, derived via immunoSEQ multiplex PCR, lists solely in-frame clones and lacks some. The sample includes 200,000 to 250,000 clones, around 84% of them seen just once. The sequenced sample was PBMCs or T cells enriched from blood (not recorded which). All receptors come from a man aged 35-49 years who had recovered from COVID-19. Both conserved end residues are part of each CDR3. The D gene is left open where the match is weak. The size entry is marked missing in some rows and otherwise reads once, few, many or a size class.

clone size | J gene | V gene | D gene | CDR3 DNA | CDR3 protein
once | TRBJ2-3 | TRBV4-1 | TRBD2 | TGCGCCAGCAGCCATGGTCGAGGCTATAGCGGGAGGGGCTCGGGGACAGATACGCAGTATTTT | CASSHGRGYSGRGSGTDTQYF
NA | TRBJ2-6 | TRBV28 | NA | TGTGCCAGCAGTTTAGGCAGGGTCTCTGGGGCCAACGTCCTGACTTTC | CASSLGRVSGANVLTF
NA | TRBJ1-2 | TRBV25-1 | TRBD1 | TGTGCCAGCAGTGAGGAGATGTTGATTGGGACAGCCGGCTACACCTTC | CASSEEMLIGTAGYTF
NA | TRBJ1-6 | TRBV11-3 | TRBD1 | TGTGCCAGCAGCTTAGAGGACAGGGCTTCACCCCTCCACTTT | CASSLEDRASPLHF
NA | TRBJ1-2 | TRBV21-1 | NA | TGTGCCAGCAGCAAACACGGGACAGATACTAACTATGGCTACACCTTC | CASSKHGTDTNYGYTF
NA | TRBJ2-1 | TRBV5-6 | NA | TGTGCCAGCAGCTTGGATGTTTCGGGAGTGCAGTTCTTC | CASSLDVSGVQFF
NA | TRBJ2-2 | TRBV9 | TRBD2 | TGTGCCAGCAGCGTTAGCGGGAGAGACACCGGGGAGCTGTTTTTT | CASSVSGRDTGELFF
NA | TRBJ2-7 | TRBV7-2 | TRBD1 | TGTGCCAGCAGCCCCACAGGGGGCTACGAGCAGTACTTC | CASSPTGGYEQYF
NA | TRBJ2-3 | TRBV12-5 | TRBD2 | TGTGCTAGTGGTTTGGAGCTAGCGGGGGACACAGATACGCAGTATTTT | CASGLELAGDTDTQYF
NA | TRBJ2-7 | TRBV18 | TRBD1 | TGTGCCAGCTCAGTAGGACAGGGGGAGCAATACGAGCAGTACTTC | CASSVGQGEQYEQYF
NA | TRBJ2-3 | TRBV20-1 | NA | TGCAGTGCTAGTAGGGCAGGGACTAGCACAGATACGCAGTATTTT | CSASRAGTSTDTQYF
NA | TRBJ2-1 | TRBV11-2 | NA | TGTGCCAGCAGCCAAGGTGGACTCCGCGGGGAGCAGTTCTTC | CASSQGGLRGEQFF
NA | TRBJ2-5 | TRBV7-2 | TRBD2 | TGTGCCAGCAGCCTGACTAGCGGGAGGGGAAGGGGCCAAGAGACCCAGTACTTC | CASSLTSGRGRGQETQYF
NA | TRBJ1-2 | TRBV18 | TRBD1 | TGTGCCAGCTCACCGGGACAGGGGGTAGGCTATGGCTACACCTTC | CASSPGQGVGYGYTF
once | TRBJ2-2 | TRBV5-5 | NA | TGTGCCAGCAGCTCCCAAGCTGGTCGGGAGCTGTTTTTT | CASSSQAGRELFF
NA | TRBJ2-7 | TRBV6-5 | TRBD1 | TGTGCCAGCAGTTACACACATTCTCAGGGGGCCTACGAGCAGTACTTC | CASSYTHSQGAYEQYF
few | TRBJ1-4 | TRBV27 | NA | TGTGCCAGCAGCTCCAGGTTTGATGAAAAACTGTTTTTT | CASSSRFDEKLFF
NA | TRBJ1-4 | TRBV5-1 | NA | TGCGCCAGCAGCCCGGGAGTTATCAGTGCAGGGCAGGGTGAAAAACTGTTTTTT | CASSPGVISAGQGEKLFF
NA | TRBJ1-4 | TRBV7-2 | NA | TGTGCCAGCAGCCCACAGGGTTCCCACGAAAAACTGTTTTTT | CASSPQGSHEKLFF
NA | TRBJ1-6 | TRBV30 | NA | TGTGCCTGGAGTGGCGGGGCTGAATCACCCCTCCACTTT | CAWSGGAESPLHF
NA | TRBJ1-5 | TRBV6-6 | NA | TGTGCCAGCAGTTATACCGGACTGACGGGACAGCCCCAGCATTTT | CASSYTGLTGQPQHF
NA | TRBJ2-7 | TRBV6-1 | NA | TGTGCCAGCAGTGAACCCGGGCGAGCGGCCCGACGGTACGAGCAGTACTTC | CASSEPGRAARRYEQYF
NA | TRBJ2-5 | TRBV27 | NA | TGTGCCAGCAGTTTAGCTCCACCGACAGCGAACCAAGAGACCCAGTACTTC | CASSLAPPTANQETQYF
NA | TRBJ1-2 | TRBV29-1 | TRBD1 | TGCAGCGTTGGGGGACAGTCGGACTATGGCTACACCTTC | CSVGGQSDYGYTF
once | TRBJ2-2 | TRBV29-1 | NA | TGCAGCGCTCCGACAGTTACCGGGGAGCTGTTTTTT | CSAPTVTGELFF
NA | TRBJ1-2 | TRBV7-9 | NA | TGTGCCAGCAGCTTACAGGGGACCGCGATCTATGGCTACACCTTC | CASSLQGTAIYGYTF
NA | TRBJ1-5 | TRBV7-9 | TRBD1 | TGTGCCAGCAGCCGAGGGCAGGGGGTAGGTCAGCCCCAGCATTTT | CASSRGQGVGQPQHF
NA | TRBJ2-2 | TRBV7-3 | TRBD2 | TGTGCCAGCAGCTTAACGTACCGGGGAGGGGACGGGGAGCTGTTTTTT | CASSLTYRGGDGELFF
NA | TRBJ2-1 | TRBV15 | NA | TGTGCCACCAGCAGAACCAGGGTGAATGAGCAGTTCTTC | CATSRTRVNEQFF
NA | TRBJ2-7 | TRBV5-5 | NA | TGTGCCAGCAGCTTTCTGGACAGCTACGAGCAGTACTTC | CASSFLDSYEQYF
NA | TRBJ2-7 | TRBV11-3 | NA | TGTGCCAGCAGTCCGACTCTCCCAGTGGGGCCCTCCTACGAGCAGTACTTC | CASSPTLPVGPSYEQYF
NA | TRBJ2-7 | TRBV19 | TRBD1 | TGTGCCAGTAGTACAGGGGGCGGTCCCTCCTACGAGCAGTACTTC | CASSTGGGPSYEQYF
NA | TRBJ2-1 | TRBV28 | NA | TGTGCCAGCAGGATAGCGGAGAACAATGAGCAGTTCTTC | CASRIAENNEQFF
NA | TRBJ2-3 | TRBV9 | NA | TGTGCCAGCAGCGTAGGGCAGGCCTTCACAGATACGCAGTATTTT | CASSVGQAFTDTQYF
few | TRBJ1-2 | TRBV5-1 | NA | TGCGCCAGCAGCTTGGTAGAAAACAGGGAAGGCTACACCTTC | CASSLVENREGYTF
NA | TRBJ1-2 | TRBV27 | TRBD1 | TGTGCCAGCAGTTTTGGGACAGCCTATGGCTACACCTTC | CASSFGTAYGYTF
NA | TRBJ1-2 | TRBV9 | NA | TGTGCCAGCAGCCAGACAGGTTCTAACTATGGCTACACCTTC | CASSQTGSNYGYTF
NA | TRBJ1-2 | TRBV11-2 | NA | TGTGCCAGCAGCCCTGCGAGACAGAACTATGGCTACACCTTC | CASSPARQNYGYTF
NA | TRBJ2-1 | TRBV19 | TRBD2 | TGTGCCAGTAGTTACGGACTAGCGGGAGGGTATGGTGAGCAGTTCTTC | CASSYGLAGGYGEQFF
once | TRBJ1-5 | TRBV28 | NA | TGTGCCAGCACCTCACCCCGGGGGGCTTTTAATCAGCCCCAGCATTTT | CASTSPRGAFNQPQHF
NA | TRBJ2-7 | TRBV29-1 | NA | TGCAGCGTTGAACCGGCCCCGACAGTCACTGATTACGAGCGGCAGTACTTC | CSVEPAPTVTDYERQYF